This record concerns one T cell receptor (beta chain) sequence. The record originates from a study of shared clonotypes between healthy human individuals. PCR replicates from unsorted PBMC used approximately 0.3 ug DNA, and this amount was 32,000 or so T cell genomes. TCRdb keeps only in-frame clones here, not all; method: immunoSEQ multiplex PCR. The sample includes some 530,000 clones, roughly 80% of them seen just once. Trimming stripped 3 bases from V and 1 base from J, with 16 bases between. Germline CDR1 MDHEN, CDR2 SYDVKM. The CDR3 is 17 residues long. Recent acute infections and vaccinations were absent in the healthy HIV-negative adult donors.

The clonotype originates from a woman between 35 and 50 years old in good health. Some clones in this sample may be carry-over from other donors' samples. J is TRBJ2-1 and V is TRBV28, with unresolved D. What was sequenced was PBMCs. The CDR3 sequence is CASSFTHSYLSYNEQFF. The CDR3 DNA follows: TGTGCCAGCAGTTTTACCCATAGCTACCTTTCCTACAATGAGCAGTTCTTC.